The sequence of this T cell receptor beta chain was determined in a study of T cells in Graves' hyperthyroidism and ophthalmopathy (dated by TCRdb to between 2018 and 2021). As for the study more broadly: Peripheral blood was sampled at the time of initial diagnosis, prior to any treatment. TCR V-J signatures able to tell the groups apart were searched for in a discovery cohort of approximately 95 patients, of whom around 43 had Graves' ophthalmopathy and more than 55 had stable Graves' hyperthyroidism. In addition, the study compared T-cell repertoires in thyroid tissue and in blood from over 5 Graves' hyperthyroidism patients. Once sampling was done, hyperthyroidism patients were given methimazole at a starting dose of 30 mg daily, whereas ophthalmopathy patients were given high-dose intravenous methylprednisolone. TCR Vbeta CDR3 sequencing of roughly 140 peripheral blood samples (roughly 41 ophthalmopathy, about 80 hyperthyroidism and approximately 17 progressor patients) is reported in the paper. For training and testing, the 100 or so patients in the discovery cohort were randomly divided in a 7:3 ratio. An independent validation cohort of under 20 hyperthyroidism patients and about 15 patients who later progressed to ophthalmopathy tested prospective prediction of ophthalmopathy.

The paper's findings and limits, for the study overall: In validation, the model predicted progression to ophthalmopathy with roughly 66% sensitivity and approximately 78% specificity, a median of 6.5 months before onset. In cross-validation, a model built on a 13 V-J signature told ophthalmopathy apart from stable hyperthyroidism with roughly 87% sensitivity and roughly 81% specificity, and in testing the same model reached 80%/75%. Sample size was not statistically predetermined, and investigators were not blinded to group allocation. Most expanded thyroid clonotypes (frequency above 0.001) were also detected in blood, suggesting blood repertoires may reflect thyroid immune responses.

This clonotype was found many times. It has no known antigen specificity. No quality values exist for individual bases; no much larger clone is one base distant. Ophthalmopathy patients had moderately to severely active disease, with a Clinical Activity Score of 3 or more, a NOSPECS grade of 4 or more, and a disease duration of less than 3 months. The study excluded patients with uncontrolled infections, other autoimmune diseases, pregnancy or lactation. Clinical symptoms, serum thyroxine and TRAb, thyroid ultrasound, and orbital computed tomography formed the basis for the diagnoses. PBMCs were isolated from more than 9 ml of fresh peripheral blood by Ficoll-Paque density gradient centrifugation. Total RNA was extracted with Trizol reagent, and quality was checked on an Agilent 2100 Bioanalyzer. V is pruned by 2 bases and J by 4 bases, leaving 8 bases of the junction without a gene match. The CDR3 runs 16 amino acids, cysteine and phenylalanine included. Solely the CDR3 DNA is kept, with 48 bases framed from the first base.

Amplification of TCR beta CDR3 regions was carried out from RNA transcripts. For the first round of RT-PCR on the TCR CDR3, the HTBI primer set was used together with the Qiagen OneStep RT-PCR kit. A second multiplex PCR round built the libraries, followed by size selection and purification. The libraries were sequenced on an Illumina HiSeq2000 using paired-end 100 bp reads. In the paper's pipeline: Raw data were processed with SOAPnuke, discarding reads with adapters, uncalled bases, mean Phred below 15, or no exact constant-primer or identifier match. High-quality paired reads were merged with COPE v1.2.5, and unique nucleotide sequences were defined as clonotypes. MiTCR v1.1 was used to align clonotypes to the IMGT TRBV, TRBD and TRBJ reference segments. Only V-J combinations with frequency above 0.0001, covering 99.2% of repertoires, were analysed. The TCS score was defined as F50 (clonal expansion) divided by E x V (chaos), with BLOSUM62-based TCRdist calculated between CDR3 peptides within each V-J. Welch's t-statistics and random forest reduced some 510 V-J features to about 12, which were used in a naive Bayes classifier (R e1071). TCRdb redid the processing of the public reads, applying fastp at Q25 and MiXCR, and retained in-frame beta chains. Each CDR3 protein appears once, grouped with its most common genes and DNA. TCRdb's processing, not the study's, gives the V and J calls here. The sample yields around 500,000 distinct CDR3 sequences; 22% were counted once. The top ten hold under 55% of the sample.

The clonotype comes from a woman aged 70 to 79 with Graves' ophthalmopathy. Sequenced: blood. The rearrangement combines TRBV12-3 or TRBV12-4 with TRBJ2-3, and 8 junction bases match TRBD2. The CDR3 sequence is CASSLMSGGPPDTQYF. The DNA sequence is TGTGCCAGCAGTTTAATGTCGGGAGGGCCGCCAGATACGCAGTATTTT.